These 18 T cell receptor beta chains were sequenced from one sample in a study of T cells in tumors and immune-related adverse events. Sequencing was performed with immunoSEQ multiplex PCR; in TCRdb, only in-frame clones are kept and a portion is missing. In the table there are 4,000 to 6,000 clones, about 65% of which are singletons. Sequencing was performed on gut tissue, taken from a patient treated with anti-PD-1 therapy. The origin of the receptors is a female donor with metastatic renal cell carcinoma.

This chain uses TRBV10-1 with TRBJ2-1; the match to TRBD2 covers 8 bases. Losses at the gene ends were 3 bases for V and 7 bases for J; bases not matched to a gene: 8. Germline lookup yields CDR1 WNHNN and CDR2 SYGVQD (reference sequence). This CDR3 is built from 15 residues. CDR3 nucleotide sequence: TGCGCCAGCAGTGAATCGGGAGGGCCTTGGAATGAGCAGTTCTTC. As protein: CASSESGGPWNEQFF.

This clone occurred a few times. The CDR3: CATSTRLPNQPQHF. The CDR3 DNA sequence: TGTGCCACTTCAACAAGGCTCCCTAATCAGCCCCAGCATTTT. J is TRBJ1-5 and V is TRBV6-6; D is uncertain. V shed 10 bases and J shed 4 bases, with 17 bases lying between them. Germline CDR1 MNHNY, CDR2 SVGAGI (reference sequence). The CDR3 extends over 14 amino acids.

This CDR3 is CASSQAPSGYEQYF. The CDR3 nucleotides are TGCGCCAGCAGCCAAGCGCCCAGCGGCTACGAGCAGTACTTC. The V and J genes are TRBV4-1 and TRBJ2-7; maybe TRBD2 (5 bases). Germline-derived CDR1 and CDR2 are MGHRA and YSYEKL. CDR3 size: 14 residues. Between the trimmed V and J ends, which lost 1 base and 3 bases, there was a span of 10 bases.

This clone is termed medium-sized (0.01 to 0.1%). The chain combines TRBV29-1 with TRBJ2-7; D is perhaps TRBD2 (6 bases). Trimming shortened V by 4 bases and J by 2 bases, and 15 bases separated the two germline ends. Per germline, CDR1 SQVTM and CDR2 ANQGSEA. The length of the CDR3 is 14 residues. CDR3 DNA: TGCAGCGTTGTGGAGGGGCGCCAGGCCTACGAGCAGTACTTC. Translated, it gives CSVVEGRQAYEQYF.

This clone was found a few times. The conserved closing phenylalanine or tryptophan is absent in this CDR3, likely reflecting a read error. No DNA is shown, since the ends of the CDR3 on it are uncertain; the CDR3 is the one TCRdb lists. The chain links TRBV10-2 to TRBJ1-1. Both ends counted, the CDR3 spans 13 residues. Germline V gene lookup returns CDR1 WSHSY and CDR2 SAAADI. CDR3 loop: CASSENSWTQQVS.

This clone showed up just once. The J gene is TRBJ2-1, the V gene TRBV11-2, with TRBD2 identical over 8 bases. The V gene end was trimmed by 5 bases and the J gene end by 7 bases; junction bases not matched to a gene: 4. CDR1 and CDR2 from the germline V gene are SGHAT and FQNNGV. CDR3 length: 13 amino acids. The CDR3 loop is CASSPSGGNEQFF. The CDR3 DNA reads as TGTGCCAGCAGCCCTTCGGGGGGGAATGAGCAGTTCTTC.

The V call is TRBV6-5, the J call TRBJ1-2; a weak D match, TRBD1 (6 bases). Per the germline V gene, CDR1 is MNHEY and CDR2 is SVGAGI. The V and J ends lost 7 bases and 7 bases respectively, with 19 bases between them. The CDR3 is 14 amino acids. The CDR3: CASKESQGRIGYTF. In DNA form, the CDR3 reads TGTGCCAGCAAAGAATCCCAGGGGCGTATTGGCTACACCTTC.

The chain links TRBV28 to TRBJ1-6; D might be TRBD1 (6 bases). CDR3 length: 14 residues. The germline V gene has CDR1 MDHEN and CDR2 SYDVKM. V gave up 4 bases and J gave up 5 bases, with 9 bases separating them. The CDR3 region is CASSYRGHNSPLHF. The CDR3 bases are TGTGCCAGCAGTTATCGGGGGCATAATTCACCCCTCCACTTT.

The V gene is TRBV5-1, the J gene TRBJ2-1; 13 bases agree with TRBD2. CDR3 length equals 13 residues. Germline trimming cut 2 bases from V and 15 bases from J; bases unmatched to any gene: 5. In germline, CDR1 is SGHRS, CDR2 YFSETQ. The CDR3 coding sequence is TGCGCCAGCAGCTTATGGACTAGCGGGAGTGCGTTCTTC. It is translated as CASSLWTSGSAFF.

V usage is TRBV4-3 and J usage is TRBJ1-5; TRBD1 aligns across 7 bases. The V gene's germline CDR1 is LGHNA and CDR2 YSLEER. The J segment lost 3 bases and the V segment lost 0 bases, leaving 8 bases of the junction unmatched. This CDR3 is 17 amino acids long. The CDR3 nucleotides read TGCGCCAGCAGCCAAGATGCAGGGGGTAGCCTCAATCAGCCCCAGCATTTT. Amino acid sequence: CASSQDAGGSLNQPQHF.

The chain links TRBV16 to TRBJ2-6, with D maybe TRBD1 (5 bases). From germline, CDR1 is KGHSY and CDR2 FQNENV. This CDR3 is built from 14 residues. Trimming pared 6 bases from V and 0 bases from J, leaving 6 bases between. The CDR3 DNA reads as TGTGCCAGCAGTAGGGGCTCTGGGGCCAACGTCCTGACTTTC. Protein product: CASSRGSGANVLTF.

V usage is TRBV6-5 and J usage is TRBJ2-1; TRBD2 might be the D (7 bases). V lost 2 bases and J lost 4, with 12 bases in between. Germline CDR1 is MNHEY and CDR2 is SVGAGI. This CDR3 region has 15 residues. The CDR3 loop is CASSYGGGTYNEQFF. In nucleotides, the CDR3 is TGTGCCAGCAGTTACGGGGGGGGCACGTACAATGAGCAGTTCTTC.

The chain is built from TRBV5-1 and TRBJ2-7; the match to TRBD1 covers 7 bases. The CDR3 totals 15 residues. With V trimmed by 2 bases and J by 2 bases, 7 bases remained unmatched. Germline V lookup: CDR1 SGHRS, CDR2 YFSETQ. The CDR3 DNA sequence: TGCGCCAGCAGCTTAGAAGGACAGGTCACCTACGAGCAGTACTTC. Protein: CASSLEGQVTYEQYF.

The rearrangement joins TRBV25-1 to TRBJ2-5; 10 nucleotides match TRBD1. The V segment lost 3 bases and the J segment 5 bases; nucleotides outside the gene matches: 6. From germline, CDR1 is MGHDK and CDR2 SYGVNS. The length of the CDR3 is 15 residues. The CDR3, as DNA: TGTGCCAGCAGTGAGGCTGGGACAGGGGTTGAGACCCAGTACTTC. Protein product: CASSEAGTGVETQYF. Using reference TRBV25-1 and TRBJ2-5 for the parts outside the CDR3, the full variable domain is EADIYQTPRYLVIGTGKKITLECSQTMGHDKMYWYQQDPGMELHLIHYSYGVNSTEKGDLSSESTVSRIRTEHFPLTLESARPSHTSQYLCASSEAGTGVETQYFGPGTRLLVL.

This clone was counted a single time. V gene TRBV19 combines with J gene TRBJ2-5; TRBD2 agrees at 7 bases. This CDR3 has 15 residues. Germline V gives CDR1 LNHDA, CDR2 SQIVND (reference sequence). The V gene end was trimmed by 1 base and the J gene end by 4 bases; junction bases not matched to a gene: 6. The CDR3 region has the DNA TGTGCCAGTAGTATAGGGAGGCTAGCGGTAGAGACCCAGTACTTC. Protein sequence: CASSIGRLAVETQYF.

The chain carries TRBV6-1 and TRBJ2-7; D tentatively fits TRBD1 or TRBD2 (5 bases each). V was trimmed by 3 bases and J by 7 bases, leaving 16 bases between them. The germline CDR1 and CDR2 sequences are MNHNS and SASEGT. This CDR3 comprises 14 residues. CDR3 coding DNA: TGTGCCAGCAGTGACCGCCTGAGGGGAGTAGAGCAGTACTTC. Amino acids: CASSDRLRGVEQYF.

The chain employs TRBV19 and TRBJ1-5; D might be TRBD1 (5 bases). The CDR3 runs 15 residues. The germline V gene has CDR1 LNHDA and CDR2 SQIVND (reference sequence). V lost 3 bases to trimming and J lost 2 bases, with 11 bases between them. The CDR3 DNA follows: TGTGCCAGTAGTATCCAGTTGGGGGGCAATCAGCCCCAGCATTTT. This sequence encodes CASSIQLGGNQPQHF.

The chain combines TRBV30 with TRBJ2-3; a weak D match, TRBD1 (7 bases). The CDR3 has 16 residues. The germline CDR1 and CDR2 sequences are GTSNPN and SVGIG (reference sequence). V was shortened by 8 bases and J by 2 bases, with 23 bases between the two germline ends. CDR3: CARSTGAGGATDTQYF. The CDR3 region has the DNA TGTGCCCGTTCTACAGGGGCAGGAGGGGCCACAGATACGCAGTATTTT.